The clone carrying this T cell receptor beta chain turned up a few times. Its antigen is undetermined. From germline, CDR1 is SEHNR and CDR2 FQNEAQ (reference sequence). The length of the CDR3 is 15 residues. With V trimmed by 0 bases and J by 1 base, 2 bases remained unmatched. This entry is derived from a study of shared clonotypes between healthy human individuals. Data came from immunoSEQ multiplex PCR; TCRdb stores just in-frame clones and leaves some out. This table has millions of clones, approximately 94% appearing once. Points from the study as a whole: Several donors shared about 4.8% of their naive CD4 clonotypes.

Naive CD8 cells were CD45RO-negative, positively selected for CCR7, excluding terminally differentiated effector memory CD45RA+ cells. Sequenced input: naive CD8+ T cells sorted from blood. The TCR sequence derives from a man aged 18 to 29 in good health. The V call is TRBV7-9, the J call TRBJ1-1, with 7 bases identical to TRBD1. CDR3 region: CASSLATGANTEAFF. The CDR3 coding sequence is TGTGCCAGCAGCTTAGCTACAGGGGCGAACACTGAAGCTTTCTTT.